This passage covers 4 T cell receptor beta chains from one sample sequenced in a study of blood T cells in healthy people across ages. A J-beta primer mix and a sample-barcoded 5' primer were used in a second PCR of about 7 to 12 cycles. TCRdb re-derived calls from the 5' RACE reads in MiXCR, one entry per CDR3 protein. The table includes roughly 2 million distinct CDR3 sequences, around 48% detected once. Source material: blood. These receptors all come from a woman aged 40 to 50 in good health.

This chain connects TRBV7-2 to TRBJ2-5; 7 nucleotides align to TRBD1. J lost 5 bases, V lost 5 bases, and 8 bases had no gene match. Germline loops: CDR1 SGHTA, CDR2 FQGNSA. This CDR3 has 14 residues. CDR3 residues: CASSIQQGSETQYF. The CDR3 DNA reads as TGTGCCAGCAGCATACAACAGGGGAGCGAGACCCAGTACTTC.

The genes are TRBV6-1 and TRBJ2-5; D may be TRBD1 (6 bases). The CDR3 runs to 14 residues. CDR1 is MNHNS, CDR2 SASEGT, per germline. V lost 6 bases, J lost 4 bases, and 15 bases lay in between. CDR3: CASRPWGPLETQYF. The DNA of the CDR3 is TGTGCCAGCAGGCCTTGGGGGCCCCTAGAGACCCAGTACTTC.

The genes are TRBV11-2 and TRBJ1-2; TRBD1 matches at 7 bases. The germline V gene has CDR1 SGHAT and CDR2 FQNNGV. The CDR3 loop spans 14 amino acids. V lost 6 bases to trimming and J lost 6 bases; unmatched junction nucleotides: 10. CDR3 sequence reads: CASSRDRVGHGYTF. CDR3 coding DNA: TGTGCCAGCAGTCGAGACAGGGTCGGCCATGGCTACACCTTC. Full variable domain (missing parts from reference TRBV11-2 and TRBJ1-2): EAGVAQSPRYKIIEKRQSVAFWCNPISGHATLYWYQQILGQGPKLLIQFQNNGVVDDSQLPKDRFSAERLKGVDSTLKIQPAKLEDSAVYLCASSRDRVGHGYTFGSGTRLTVV.

To note about this clonotype: Its ends do not fully match the called genes, so a read error is possible. The rearrangement uses TRBV7-9 and TRBJ1-1, with TRBD1 matching over 7 bases. Germline V gene sequence: CDR1 SEHNR, CDR2 FQNEAQ (reference sequence). The CDR3 is made up of 17 amino acids. This chain's CDR3 is CASSNSPGQQMNTEAFF. The CDR3 DNA sequence: TGTGCCAGCAGCAACAGCCCGGGACAGCAAATGAACACCGAAGCTTTCTTT.